This paragraph reports one T cell receptor (beta chain). This clonotype was recorded many times. There is no known antigen for this receptor. No per-base quality is available; no much larger clone lies one base away. V and J are truncated by 5 bases and 5 bases respectively, leaving an intervening sequence of 11 bases. The germline V gene gives CDR1 as SGHTA and CDR2 as FQGNSA. From the cysteine up to the phenylalanine, the CDR3 has a length of 13 residues. The sequence is cut down to CDR3 DNA, 39 bases in frame from base 1. This entry belongs to a study of blood T cells in healthy people across ages (dated by TCRdb to between 2015 and 2016). Regarding the study in general: In model experiments, roughly one uniquely barcoded TCR beta cDNA molecule per two T cells was captured by template switching. Using deep sequencing normalized with unique cDNA molecular identifiers, the study measured how TCR beta repertoire diversity changes with age. The donors were split into four age groups: young (average roughly 15 years), middle-aged (about 40), aged (62) and long-lived (approximately 80). To avoid experimental bias, donors of different ages were randomly spread across the sequencing lanes. Using the same blood draw, the study looked at two additional independent replicas of 1 million unique cDNA reads for two donors, one aged 18 to 30 and the other aged 80 or older.

The roughly 38 donors, aged about 6 to 100 years, were systemically healthy Caucasian individuals from Russia. About 9.1 milliliters of peripheral blood were collected from each donor into EDTA-treated Vacutainer tubes. PBMCs were isolated by Ficoll-Paque density-gradient centrifugation, with at least 6 million obtained per sample. Total RNA, at least 6 micrograms per sample, was extracted from PBMCs with Trizol reagent. For every donor, an aliquot of PBMCs went through flow cytometry to measure the percentages of naive CD45RAhigh/CD27high T cells. Findings and caveats that apply to the study as a whole: A strong correlation was found between observed TCR beta diversity and the percentage of naive T cells measured by flow cytometry. The long-lived group showed more naive CD4+ T cells, fewer expanded clones and increased TCR diversity than the aged group, suggesting age selection. Because the CMV infection status of the donors was unknown, age-related changes in expanded clonotypes may potentially have been confounded. Estimates of total diversity from one million sequenced T cells were regarded as lower bounds and underestimates. Since profiling was done on bulk unsorted PBMCs, naive and antigen-experienced compartments could not be conclusively compared. Observed TCR beta diversity per million T cells fell roughly linearly with age, and a significant reduction was already apparent by age around 39.

To prepare the library, 5' RACE was applied. The reads were generated on an Illumina HiSeq 2500. A second PCR of 7 to 11 cycles was run with a J-beta primer mix and a sample-barcoded 5' primer. A template-switch 5' adaptor carrying 12 random nucleotides introduced a unique molecular identifier onto each TCR beta cDNA molecule. At least 2.5 million CDR3-containing paired-end reads were obtained from each sample. First-strand cDNA was synthesized from all RNA with the Mint cDNA synthesis kit, primed by a TRBC-specific oligonucleotide. All cDNA was treated with uracil-DNA glycosylase and then went through a first 18-cycle PCR with the universal primers M1SS and BC2_uni_R. From the authors' description of their analysis: For normalization, 1 million high-quality reads, each with a distinct molecular identifier, were randomly selected from each sample. Reads sharing molecular identifiers were discarded rather than binned into consensus sequences. MiTCR, set to a Q25 quality threshold and the strictest error-elimination algorithm, was used for CDR3 identification, clonotype clustering and error correction. A nonparametric unseen species model with Euler transformation was used to estimate a lower bound on total TCR beta diversity. TCRdb reran the public reads through fastp at Q25 and MiXCR, keeping productive beta chains. Rows merge per CDR3 protein into single entries with the most common DNA and genes. The V and J calls come from TCRdb's annotation, not from the publication. This sample gives about 650,000 distinct CDR3 sequences in total; about 30% of them show up just once. Of the sample, 15% is held by the ten largest clones.

The chain couples TRBV7-2 to TRBJ2-3; matching of 5 bases hints at TRBD2 as the D gene. The source of this sequence is a woman of 80 years or more in good health. Donor details come from another sample of the same person, matched by shared clones. Material: blood. The nucleotides are TGTGCCAGCAGCATCAGACGGGGAGATACGCAGTATTTT. This codes for CASSIRRGDTQYF.